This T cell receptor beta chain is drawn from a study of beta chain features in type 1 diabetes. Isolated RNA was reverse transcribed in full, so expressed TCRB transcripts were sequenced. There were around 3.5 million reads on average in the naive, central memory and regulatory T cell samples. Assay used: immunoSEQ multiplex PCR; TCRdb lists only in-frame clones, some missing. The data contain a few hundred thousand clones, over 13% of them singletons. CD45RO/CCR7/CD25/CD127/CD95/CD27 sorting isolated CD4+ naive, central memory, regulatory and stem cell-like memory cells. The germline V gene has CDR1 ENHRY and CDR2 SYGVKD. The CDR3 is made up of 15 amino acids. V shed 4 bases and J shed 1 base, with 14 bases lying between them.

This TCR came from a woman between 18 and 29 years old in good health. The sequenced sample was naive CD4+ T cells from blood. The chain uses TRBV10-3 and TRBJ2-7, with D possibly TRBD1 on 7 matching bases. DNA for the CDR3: TGTGCCATCAGTGCAGGGGGGACAACATCCTACGAGCAGTACTTC. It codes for CAISAGGTTSYEQYF.